This T cell receptor beta chain came from a study of blood T cell repertoires in COVID-19 (dated by TCRdb to the early 2020s). About the full investigation: Collaborator samples came from the United States, Italy and Spain and covered acute and convalescent phases of COVID-19. The material from the prospective study consisted of cDNA or gDNA derived from T cells, B-cell-depleted T cells, or PBMCs. The dataset comprised deeply sampled blood TCRbeta repertoires from subjects exposed to, actively infected with, or recovered from COVID-19. A freely available public database, intended as a resource for researchers studying the immune response to SARS-CoV-2, is where the repertoires were released. The samples were drawn from two sources: the first 160 participants of the ongoing ImmuneRACE study, and 1,000 to 1,500 subjects contributed by 6 global collaborators. Sample metadata almost always included a de-identified subject ID, COVID-19 status, age in years and sex. Where HLA class I and class II types were available, the types were taken from metadata supplied by the sample provider, not from assay-based typing.

Comments on this clone: The specificity of this receptor is unknown. Base quality data are lacking; no much larger clone is found one base away.

The CDR3 measures 16 amino acids from cysteine to phenylalanine. The sequence is cut down to CDR3 DNA, 48 bases in frame from base 1. Taken from the germline V gene, the CDR1 and CDR2 loops are KGHSH and LQKENI. Clipping removes 3 bases from V and 5 bases from J, with 10 as the unmatched junction base count. A second Seattle source provided samples from volunteer blood donors who had recovered from COVID-19. Each collaborating institution followed its own protocols to collect whole blood in K2EDTA tubes. Collaborator samples were shipped for TCRbeta analysis as frozen whole blood, isolated PBMCs, or DNA extracted from either sample type. TCRbeta CDR3 regions were amplified from genomic DNA by means of the immunoSEQ Assay, a bias-controlled multiplex PCR. The study's processing was this. Nucleated cell counts per sample were estimated from amplification of reference gene primers within the assay. Sequence reads were collapsed and filtered to measure the absolute abundance of every unique TCRbeta CDR3 rearrangement. Productive Simpson clonality was computed per sample as the square root of Simpson's diversity index over productive rearrangements. In its TCRdb copy, this immuneACCESS table keeps in-frame sequences only and misses some clones. Where compared with another copy, unresolved V genes explain less than half of these, and the others have no known cause. V and J calls and clone size are given by that table; D and trimming were obtained from the DNA. In this sample the table shows around 200,000 clones, about 85% of which occur a single time. About an eighth of the sample comes from the top ten.

What the research found in general, with its limitations: Clinical and demographic metadata were provided uncurated, with the amount varying by source and participant.

Sequenced: peripheral blood. This sequence uses TRBV18 and TRBJ1-1; 9 bases in the junction line up with TRBD1. This clonotype was sampled from a woman in her late teens or twenties who had recovered from COVID-19. The DNA sequence is given as TGTGCCAGCTCACCCTCAACAGGGGGCGCAATAACTGAAGCTTTCTTT. Its translation is CASSPSTGGAITEAFF.